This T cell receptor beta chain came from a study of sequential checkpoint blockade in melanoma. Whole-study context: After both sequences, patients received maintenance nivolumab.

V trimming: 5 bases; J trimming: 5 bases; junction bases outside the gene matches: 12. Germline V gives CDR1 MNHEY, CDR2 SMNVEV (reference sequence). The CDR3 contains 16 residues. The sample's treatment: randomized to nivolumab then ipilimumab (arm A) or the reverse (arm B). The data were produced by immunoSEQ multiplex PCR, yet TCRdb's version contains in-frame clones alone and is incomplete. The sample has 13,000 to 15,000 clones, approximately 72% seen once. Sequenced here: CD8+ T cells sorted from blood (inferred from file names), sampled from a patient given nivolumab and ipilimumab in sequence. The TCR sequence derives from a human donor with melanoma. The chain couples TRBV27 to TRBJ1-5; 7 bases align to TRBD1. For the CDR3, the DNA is TGTGCCAGCAGTGACCCGAGGAAGGGGGCGCATCAGCCCCAGCATTTT. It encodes CASSDPRKGAHQPQHF.